The rows below give T cell receptor beta chains drawn from one sample of a study of post-analysis software for immune sequencing data. TCRdb independently ran MiXCR on the PCR reads; one entry per CDR3 protein. The table shows approximately 160,000 distinct CDR3 sequences, with around 30% occurring only once. Sequenced input: blood. These TCRs come from a girl between 5 and 17 years old with multiple sclerosis. The CDR3 runs from the conserved cysteine through the conserved F or W. The order of the fields is V gene, D gene, clone size, J gene, CDR3 DNA, CDR3 protein. A D gene is named only where the DNA matches it firmly. Clone size appears in some rows only: once, few, many, or a class for an expanded clone.

TRBV4-1	.	.	TRBJ1-4	TGCGCCAGCAGCCAAGAAAGGGCTAGTGCAGAAAAACTGTTTTTT	CASSQERASAEKLFF
TRBV4-2	TRBD2	.	TRBJ2-2	TGTGCCAGCAGCCAAGAGTCAGCTAGCGGGAATCTGAACACCGGGGAGCTGTTTTTT	CASSQESASGNLNTGELFF
TRBV5-1	TRBD2	many	TRBJ2-7	TGCGCCAGCAGCCTGACTAGCGGGAGTAGAGAGCAGTACTTC	CASSLTSGSREQYF
TRBV7-9	.	few	TRBJ2-7	TGTGCCAGCAGCTTAGTTCCTTACGAGCAGTACTTC	CASSLVPYEQYF
TRBV28	.	few	TRBJ1-5	TGTGCCAGCAATCGGGGGTTAAGAGATCAGCCCCAGCATTTT	CASNRGLRDQPQHF
TRBV7-2	TRBD2	many	TRBJ2-3	TGTGCCAGCAGCTTAGTAGCGGGGGGTAGCACAGATACGCAGTATTTT	CASSLVAGGSTDTQYF
TRBV29-1	.	many	TRBJ2-7	TGCAGCGTTGAAGATCAGGGGAGCTCCTACGAGCAGTACTTC	CSVEDQGSSYEQYF
TRBV5-4	.	few	TRBJ1-1	TGTGCCAGCAGCTCGGTAGGGGGAGAAATGGAAGCTTTCTTT	CASSSVGGEMEAFF
TRBV6-5	TRBD1	.	TRBJ1-1	TGTGCCAGCAGTTACCCCGGGACAGTCACTGAAGCTTTCTTT	CASSYPGTVTEAFF
TRBV5-1	TRBD2	many	TRBJ2-5	TGCGCCAGCACCTTCGGGACTAGCGGGGAGACCCAGTACTTC	CASTFGTSGETQYF
TRBV28	TRBD1	.	TRBJ2-3	TGTGCCGGCAGTCCGGACAGGGGAGATACGCAGTATTTT	CAGSPDRGDTQYF
TRBV7-9	TRBD2	.	TRBJ2-7	TGTGCCAGCAGCTTACCCCGACTAGCGGTCTCCTACGAGCAGTACTTC	CASSLPRLAVSYEQYF
TRBV20-1	.	once	TRBJ1-5	TGCAGTGCTAGTGGACTGATCAATCAGCCCCAGCATTTT	CSASGLINQPQHF
TRBV6-1	TRBD1	.	TRBJ2-4	TGTGCCAGCAGTGAAGCGCCGACAGGGGCCTACGGGCAGTACTTC	CASSEAPTGAYGQYF
TRBV12-5	.	.	TRBJ1-2	TGTGCTAGTGGTTTTGGCCTGGGTCGAAACTATGGCTACACCTTC	CASGFGLGRNYGYTF
TRBV7-2	.	few	TRBJ2-2	TGTGCCAGCAGCTTAGTGTTGGGAGTAGCTACCGGGGAGCTGTTTTTT	CASSLVLGVATGELFF
TRBV6-2/TRBV6-3	.	few	TRBJ2-2	TGTGCCAGCACGGGCCGCGGGACTCCGAACACCGGGGAGCTGTTTTTT	CASTGRGTPNTGELFF
TRBV15	.	many	TRBJ2-7	TGTGCCACCAGCAGCCGAGACAGGTTCAAAAACGAGCAGTACTTC	CATSSRDRFKNEQYF
TRBV28	TRBD1	few	TRBJ1-2	TGTGCCAGCAGTTCAATACAGGGGCCCCAGAGGGGCTACACCTTC	CASSSIQGPQRGYTF
TRBV7-9	.	few	TRBJ1-1	TGTGCCAGCAGCCCCACACAGGTGAACACTGAAGCTTTCTTT	CASSPTQVNTEAFF
TRBV20-1	TRBD2	few	TRBJ2-1	TGCAGTGCTAGGGGGACTAGCGTCAATGGGCAGTTCTTC	CSARGTSVNGQFF
TRBV6-6	TRBD1	many	TRBJ2-7	TGTGCCAGCGAAGGGACAGGGGGCGAAGAGCAGTACTTC	CASEGTGGEEQYF
TRBV5-4	TRBD2	.	TRBJ2-3	TGTGCCAGCAGCGGACTAGCGGGTGTTCTGAGCACAGATACGCAGTATTTT	CASSGLAGVLSTDTQYF
TRBV13	TRBD2	.	TRBJ2-1	TGTGCCAGCAGCTACGAGCGGGAGGGGAATGAGCAGTTCTTC	CASSYEREGNEQFF
TRBV5-1	.	many	TRBJ2-5	TGCGCCAGCAGGTGGGAGAAAGAGACCCAGTACTTC	CASRWEKETQYF
TRBV5-1	TRBD1	many	TRBJ2-5	TGCGCCAGCAGCTTGAATAGTGGGACAGGACTCATCCAAGAGACCCAGTACTTC	CASSLNSGTGLIQETQYF
TRBV25-1	.	few	TRBJ2-7	TGTGCCAGCAGTGGTTCTTTTAGCTCCTACGAGCAGTACTTC	CASSGSFSSYEQYF
TRBV29-1	.	.	TRBJ1-1	TGCAGCGTTGTATCTCCGAAGCTTGAAGCTTTCTTT	CSVVSPKLEAFF
TRBV7-6	TRBD2	once	TRBJ2-7	TGTGCCAGCAGTCTTAGAGTGCTAGCGGGATCAAGTGGAAACGAGCAGTACTTC	CASSLRVLAGSSGNEQYF